These 29 T cell receptor beta chains originate from one sample sequenced in a study of blood T cell repertoires in COVID-19. Assay: immunoSEQ multiplex PCR; the TCRdb copy retains only in-frame clones and omits some. The table includes around 180,000 clones, around 88% detected once. Sequenced material: peripheral blood. These receptors all come from a woman in her twenties or thirties with acute or convalescent COVID-19.

The chain employs TRBV7-3 and TRBJ1-6, with 7 nucleotides matching TRBD1. V lost 5 bases, J lost 3 bases, and 13 bases stayed unmatched. CDR3 size: 18 residues. Germline V gives CDR1 SGHTA, CDR2 FQGTGA. The CDR3 sequence is CASSPQGGLGFYNSPLHF. The CDR3 nucleotides read TGTGCCAGCAGCCCCCAGGGGGGTCTGGGATTCTATAATTCACCCCTCCACTTT.

The chain links TRBV14 to TRBJ1-4; 9 nucleotides agree with TRBD1. Per the germline V gene, CDR1 is SGHDN and CDR2 is FVKESK. V was pared by 4 bases and J by 5 bases, with 5 bases of the junction left unmatched. The CDR3 spans 15 residues. CDR3 amino acids: CASSRLGTGNEKLFF. The CDR3 nucleotides read TGTGCCAGCAGCCGCCTCGGGACAGGGAATGAAAAACTGTTTTTT.

The gene calls are TRBV9 and TRBJ2-1, with D tentatively TRBD2 (6 bases). Trimming took off 7 bases at V and 4 bases at J, with 12 bases between the two ends. The germline V gene has CDR1 SGDLS and CDR2 YYNGEE. The CDR3 is 13 residues long. The CDR3 is CASAEGIYNEQFF. The CDR3 coding sequence is TGTGCCAGCGCGGAGGGGATATACAATGAGCAGTTCTTC. Full variable domain (rest looked up from reference TRBV9 and TRBJ2-1): DSGVTQTPKHLITATGQRVTLRCSPRSGDLSVYWYQQSLDQGLQFLIQYYNGEERAKGNILERFSAQQFPDLHSELNLSSLELGDSALYFCASAEGIYNEQFFGPGTRLTVL.

This clone was counted a single time. This chain links TRBV6-5 with TRBJ2-7, with D possibly matching TRBD1 (6 bases). Germline CDR1 and CDR2: MNHEY and SVGAGI. This CDR3 contains 12 residues. Trimming took 9 bases from V and 5 from J, leaving 14 bases between them. CDR3 sequence (DNA): TGTGCCAGTTGGGGCAGGGGAGACGAGCAGTACTTC. Its protein is CASWGRGDEQYF.

This chain joins TRBV7-9 and TRBJ2-2; weak D call: TRBD1 (6 bases). Germline values: CDR1 SEHNR, CDR2 FQNEAQ (reference sequence). CDR3 length equals 14 residues. The V and J ends lost 10 bases and 5 bases respectively, with 17 bases between them. In nucleotides, the CDR3 is TGTGCCACAAACGGACAGTTAGGGACCGGGGAGCTGTTTTTT. Encoded protein: CATNGQLGTGELFF.

V gene TRBV9 combines with J gene TRBJ1-2; 12 nucleotides align to TRBD1. CDR3 length equals 14 residues. The V gene end was trimmed by 2 bases and the J gene end by 7 bases; junction bases not matched to a gene: 3. In germline, CDR1 is SGDLS, CDR2 YYNGEE. The CDR3 protein is CASSVGQGAGGYTF. DNA of the CDR3: TGTGCCAGCAGCGTGGGACAGGGGGCTGGTGGCTACACCTTC.

The chain has TRBV7-2 and TRBJ2-3, with D uncertain. V lost 1 base to trimming and J lost 4 bases, with 3 bases between them. Germline values: CDR1 SGHTA, CDR2 FQGNSA. This CDR3 comprises 12 residues. Here the CDR3 DNA reads TGTGCCAGCAGCTTAGTAGCAGATACGCAGTATTTT. Protein product: CASSLVADTQYF.

The chain uses TRBV28 and TRBJ2-1; tentatively, D is TRBD1 (6 bases). V lost 5 bases and J lost 7, with 15 bases in between. The CDR3 loop spans 14 amino acids. Germline V CDR1 and CDR2: MDHEN, SYDVKM. CDR3 nucleotides: TGTGCCAGCAGTGCCCGGACAGTCGGTAATGAGCAGTTCTTC. Protein product: CASSARTVGNEQFF.

The chain uses TRBV20-1 and TRBJ2-1; 7 bases line up with TRBD2. Germline V gives CDR1 DFQATT, CDR2 SNEGSKA (reference sequence). This CDR3 contains 13 residues. The trim removed 3 bases at V and 4 bases at J, leaving 3 bases unmatched. The CDR3 DNA sequence: TGCAGTGCTAGTCCGGGGGGTTACAATGAGCAGTTCTTC. Its translation: CSASPGGYNEQFF.

V gene TRBV19 combines with J gene TRBJ2-2; D ambiguous. The CDR3 has 13 amino acids. Germline V lookup: CDR1 LNHDA, CDR2 SQIVND (reference sequence). Trimming removed 7 bases at V and 3 bases at J, with 9 bases between. CDR3 sequence (DNA): TGTGCCAGTATGAGTTGGTACACCGGGGAGCTGTTTTTT. Amino acids: CASMSWYTGELFF.

This clone was counted only a few times. The chain couples TRBV7-9 to TRBJ1-2; possible D gene TRBD1, 6 bases. CDR3 length equals 14 residues. Germline lookup yields CDR1 SEHNR and CDR2 FQNEAQ (reference sequence). The V and J ends lost 0 bases and 9 bases respectively, with 14 bases between them. This CDR3 reads CASSLALGAVSYTF. In nucleotides, the CDR3 is TGTGCCAGCAGCTTAGCTCTGGGGGCTGTTAGCTACACCTTC.

This clone was detected only once. The chain joins TRBV5-1 to TRBJ1-3; TRBD1 matches 10 bases. After removal of 0 bases from V and 0 bases from J, the junction contained 3 bases not matched to a gene. CDR1 is SGHRS, CDR2 YFSETQ, per germline. This CDR3 is 17 amino acids long. The CDR3 sequence is CASSLDGTGDSGNTIYF. The CDR3 DNA sequence: TGCGCCAGCAGCTTGGACGGGACAGGGGACTCTGGAAACACCATATATTTT.

The V and J genes are TRBV5-5 and TRBJ1-2, with D possibly being TRBD1 (6 bases). The CDR3 has 12 residues. The V end was cut by 4 bases, the J end by 5 bases, with 9 bases between. The germline gives CDR1 SGHKS, CDR2 YYEKEE (reference sequence). The CDR3 region has the DNA TGTGCCAGCAGCGGGACAACTTATGGCTACACCTTC. Protein sequence: CASSGTTYGYTF.

The V call is TRBV27, the J call TRBJ1-1; TRBD1 might be the D (5 bases). Looked up from germline, CDR1 is MNHEY and CDR2 is SMNVEV (reference sequence). The CDR3 is made up of 14 amino acids. Trimming pared 6 bases from V and 7 bases from J, leaving 18 bases between. The CDR3 protein is CASSTGGGMVEAFF. CDR3 DNA: TGTGCCAGCAGCACCGGTGGGGGGATGGTTGAAGCTTTCTTT.

J is TRBJ2-3 and V is TRBV5-1; D is uncertain. The CDR3 contains 12 residues. Per germline, CDR1 SGHRS and CDR2 YFSETQ. V was cut by 3 bases and J by 6 bases, with 8 bases left in between. CDR3 nucleotide sequence: TGCGCCAGCAGCTCGAACTGGGATACGCAGTATTTT. Amino acid sequence: CASSSNWDTQYF.

The chain couples TRBV24-1 to TRBJ2-3; TRBD1 agrees at 9 bases. Trimming took 4 bases from V and 5 from J; bases not matched to a gene: 6. The CDR3 runs 15 residues. Germline CDR1 is KGHDR and CDR2 is SFDVKD. The CDR3, as DNA: TGTGCCACCAGTGACCGGGACAGGGTTGGAGATACGCAGTATTTT. Protein: CATSDRDRVGDTQYF.

The chain is built from TRBV29-1 and TRBJ2-2, with a tentative D call TRBD1 (5 bases). This CDR3 spans 15 amino acids. CDR1 SQVTM and CDR2 ANQGSEA come from the germline V gene. V dropped 4 bases and J dropped 1 base, with 13 bases sitting between them. In DNA form, the CDR3 reads TGCAGCGTTGGGGTTAGGACAAAGAACACCGGGGAGCTGTTTTTT. Translation: CSVGVRTKNTGELFF.

Notes on this clone: Other nucleotide sequences in the sample specify the same CDR3. The chain recombines TRBV14 with TRBJ2-1, with D maybe TRBD2 (6 bases). The CDR3 consists of 12 residues. CDR1 SGHDN and CDR2 FVKESK come from the germline V gene. The V end lost 4 bases, the J end lost 11 bases, and 12 bases lay between the germline ends. The CDR3 region has the DNA TGTGCCAGCAGCCCGGGACTTCGAAAGCAGTTCTTC. This codes for CASSPGLRKQFF.

Regarding this clone: Distinct nucleotide sequences in the sample also encode this CDR3. The chain recombines TRBV6-5 with TRBJ1-2; 7 nucleotides match TRBD1. This CDR3 spans 13 amino acids. Germline V gene lookup returns CDR1 MNHEY and CDR2 SVGAGI. The ends lost 6 bases at V and 2 bases at J; junction bases unmatched: 3. For the CDR3, the DNA is TGTGCCAGCAGCCGGGACAGCAACTATGGCTACACCTTC. Protein: CASSRDSNYGYTF.

The rearrangement links TRBV11-2 to TRBJ2-1, with TRBD2 matching 11 bases. With V trimmed by 3 bases and J by 7 bases, 5 bases remained unmatched. Looked up from germline, CDR1 is SGHAT and CDR2 is FQNNGV. The CDR3 extends over 15 amino acids. The chain's CDR3 is CASSFLTSGMNEQFF. The CDR3 DNA reads TGTGCCAGCAGCTTTCTGACTAGCGGGATGAATGAGCAGTTCTTC. The entire variable domain, with the rest obtained from reference TRBV11-2 and TRBJ2-1, is as follows: EAGVAQSPRYKIIEKRQSVAFWCNPISGHATLYWYQQILGQGPKLLIQFQNNGVVDDSQLPKDRFSAERLKGVDSTLKIQPAKLEDSAVYLCASSFLTSGMNEQFFGPGTRLTVL.

The rearrangement joins TRBV30 to TRBJ1-1; no definite D call. Trimming took off 3 bases at V and 7 bases at J, with 12 bases between the two ends. The CDR3 runs 12 residues. Germline loops: CDR1 GTSNPN, CDR2 SVGIG (reference sequence). The CDR3 loop reads CAWSRDSFEAFF. The CDR3 DNA reads as TGTGCCTGGAGCCGTGATAGCTTTGAAGCTTTCTTT.

V is TRBV10-2 and J is TRBJ2-6, with D possibly TRBD1 on 7 matching bases. Looked up from germline, CDR1 is WSHSY and CDR2 is SAAADI. The CDR3 has 16 amino acids. V was cut by 8 bases and J by 0 bases, with 14 bases left in between. CDR3 bases: TGCGCCAGCTCCAGGGGGGTTATCTCTGGGGCCAACGTCCTGACTTTC. Translated: CASSRGVISGANVLTF.

The chain links TRBV7-9 to TRBJ2-1, with 9 bases aligning to TRBD2. CDR1 SEHNR and CDR2 FQNEAQ come from the germline V gene (reference sequence). After removal of 7 bases from V and 6 bases from J, the junction contained 4 bases not matched to a gene. This CDR3 is 13 amino acids long. The CDR3 DNA follows: TGTGCCAGCATGCCTAGCGGGGCCAATGAGCAGTTCTTC. Amino acids: CASMPSGANEQFF. The variable domain in full, completed from reference TRBV7-9 and TRBJ2-1, reads DTGVSQNPRHKITKRGQNVTFRCDPISEHNRLYWYRQTLGQGPEFLTYFQNEAQLEKSRLLSDRFSAERPKGSFSTLEIQRTEQGDSAMYLCASMPSGANEQFFGPGTRLTVL.

The chain is built from TRBV27 and TRBJ1-5; D is ambiguous. CDR1 and CDR2 (germline): MNHEY, SMNVEV (reference sequence). V lost 1 base and J lost 4, with 8 bases in between. The CDR3 totals 14 residues. The CDR3 loop reads CASSLLADNQPQHF. CDR3 bases: TGTGCCAGCAGTTTATTGGCCGATAATCAGCCCCAGCATTTT.

V usage is TRBV10-2 and J usage is TRBJ1-6; D remains ambiguous. Trimming pared 10 bases from V and 0 bases from J, leaving 10 bases between. Germline V lookup: CDR1 WSHSY, CDR2 SAAADI. CDR3 length: 14 amino acids. The CDR3 DNA follows: TGCGCCACTGGCGGAAGCTCCTATAATTCACCCCTCCACTTT. Translating it yields CATGGSSYNSPLHF.

This chain links TRBV5-4 with TRBJ1-2; 7 bases fit TRBD1. The length of the CDR3 is 14 residues. V was pared by 6 bases and J by 4 bases, with 9 bases of the junction left unmatched. The germline V gene encodes CDR1 SGHNT and CDR2 YYREEE (reference sequence). The CDR3 DNA follows: TGTGCCAGCACCGACAGGGCTCGTGGCTATGGCTACACCTTC. Amino acid sequence: CASTDRARGYGYTF.

The chain combines TRBV7-9 with TRBJ2-1; 7 bases are a match to TRBD2. V was clipped by 3 bases and J by 10 bases; unmatched bases: 18. The CDR3 consists of 17 residues. Germline assignment: CDR1 SEHNR and CDR2 FQNEAQ (reference sequence). The CDR3 here is CASSFGGGSTSWREQFF. In nucleotides, the CDR3 is TGTGCCAGCAGCTTTGGAGGCGGGAGTACATCTTGGAGGGAGCAGTTCTTC.

This clone has only one observation. The chain carries TRBV3-1 (or the pseudogene TRBV3-2) and TRBJ2-7; 11 nucleotides agree with TRBD2. This CDR3 comprises 15 residues. CDR1 and CDR2 from the germline V gene are LGHDT and YNNKEL (reference sequence). Unmatched junction bases numbered 10, after V lost 5 bases and J lost 7 bases. Here the CDR3 reads CASSLAGGPLFEQYF. The CDR3, as DNA: TGTGCCAGCAGCTTAGCGGGAGGGCCACTTTTTGAGCAGTACTTC.

The rearrangement uses TRBV25-1 and TRBJ2-7, with a possible D match to TRBD1 (5 bases). Germline V CDR1 and CDR2: MGHDK, SYGVNS. The V and J ends lost 6 bases and 0 bases respectively, with 6 bases between them. This CDR3 comprises 12 residues. The CDR3: CASRDTSYEQYF. The CDR3 nucleotides read TGTGCCAGCAGGGACACCTCCTACGAGCAGTACTTC.